The 18 T cell receptor beta chains below come from one sample, sequenced in a study of regulatory T cells in long-lasting Graves disease. Regarding time point: persistent/refractory GD, antithyroid drugs over 5 years with positive TRAb. Extracted RNA from PBMCs served as the source of the TCR library. Building of the TCR beta libraries involved iRepertoire HTBI primers and Arm-PCR of CDR3 regions. TCRdb passed the multiplex PCR reads through MiXCR, listing each CDR3 protein once. The table has around 460,000 distinct CDR3 sequences, about 22% seen once. The material sequenced was peripheral blood mononuclear cells (PBMCs), taken when the disease was refractory, from a patient treated with antithyroid drugs. These receptors originate from a female donor with Graves disease.

This clonotype was seen ten or more times. The chain employs TRBV2 and TRBJ1-5; tentatively, D is TRBD1 (5 bases). V was cut by 3 bases and J by 6 bases, with 15 bases left in between. The CDR3 extends over 15 amino acids. The V gene's germline CDR1 is SNHLY and CDR2 FYNNEI. DNA for the CDR3: TGTGCCAGCAGTGACCGCCTGGTAGGGGTTCAGCCCCAGCATTTT. It encodes CASSDRLVGVQPQHF.

This chain connects TRBV20-1 to TRBJ2-7; 9 bases agree with TRBD1. Losses at the gene ends were 5 bases for V and 4 bases for J; bases not matched to a gene: 9. This CDR3 region has 14 residues. CDR1 is DFQATT, CDR2 SNEGSKA, per germline (reference sequence). CDR3 sequence reads: CSAEPGQGLYEQYF. Written as DNA, the CDR3 is TGCAGTGCTGAGCCGGGACAGGGCCTTTACGAGCAGTACTTC.

This clonotype occurred a few times. The chain joins TRBV10-3 to TRBJ1-4; TRBD1 might be the D (5 bases). The CDR3 covers 18 residues. CDR1 is ENHRY and CDR2 is SYGVKD in the germline V gene. Trimming stripped 4 bases from V and 0 bases from J, with 18 bases between. The CDR3 loop is CAISAIGTDPATNEKLFF. In nucleotides, the CDR3 is TGTGCCATCAGTGCAATCGGGACGGACCCTGCAACTAATGAAAAACTGTTTTTT.

In its sample, this clonotype was seen a few times. The V call is TRBV7-8, the J call TRBJ2-3; 13 bases are shared with TRBD2. CDR1 and CDR2 from the germline V gene are SGHVS and FQNEAQ. This CDR3 contains 15 residues. V was pared by 5 bases and J by 2 bases, with 1 base of the junction left unmatched. CDR3 nucleotide sequence: TGTGCCAGCAGCGGGACTAGCGGGACCACAGATACGCAGTATTTT. It translates to CASSGTSGTTDTQYF.

This clonotype was observed at least ten times. The gene calls are TRBV19 and TRBJ1-5; 11 bases fit TRBD1. CDR3 size: 17 residues. The trim removed 6 bases at V and 1 base at J, leaving 8 bases unmatched. Germline V gene sequence: CDR1 LNHDA, CDR2 SQIVND (reference sequence). The CDR3 nucleotides read TGTGCCAGTAGGAGGACAGGGGGCGCGGGGAGCAATCAGCCCCAGCATTTT. Translating it yields CASRRTGGAGSNQPQHF.

This clonotype occurred many times. The V and J genes are TRBV28 and TRBJ1-6; D is ambiguous. Between the trimmed V and J ends, which lost 6 bases and 0 bases, there was a span of 3 bases. Per germline, CDR1 MDHEN and CDR2 SYDVKM. CDR3 length equals 13 residues. This chain's CDR3 is CASRNSYNSPLHF. The CDR3, as DNA: TGTGCCAGCAGGAACTCCTATAATTCACCCCTCCACTTT.

The rearrangement joins TRBV6-2 or TRBV6-3 to TRBJ1-2; D is ambiguous. V was cut by 6 bases and J by 4 bases, with 6 bases left in between. The CDR3 extends over 11 amino acids. CDR1 and CDR2 (germline): MNHEY, SVGEGT. CDR3 bases: TGTGCCAGCAGGGAAATCTATGGCTACACCTTC. This gives the protein CASREIYGYTF.

A note on this clonotype: Sequence at one end of the junction differs from germline and may be a read error. The rearrangement links TRBV6-5 to TRBJ1-5, with D possibly being TRBD1 (5 bases). Germline lookup yields CDR1 MNHEY and CDR2 SVGAGI. This CDR3 has 14 residues. The CDR3 region has the DNA TGTGCCAACAGTTACATGGGGGGCAATCAGCCCCAGCATTTT. This translates into CANSYMGGNQPQHF.

The V gene is TRBV27, the J gene TRBJ1-5; D unresolved. V gave up 5 bases and J gave up 0 bases, with 17 bases separating them. The germline CDR1 and CDR2 sequences are MNHEY and SMNVEV (reference sequence). This CDR3 region has 17 residues. The DNA for the CDR3 is TGTGCCAGCAGTCAAACCGGGGTTTCCTATAGCAATCAGCCCCAGCATTTT. This translates into CASSQTGVSYSNQPQHF.

Many counts were recorded for this clonotype. V gene TRBV28 combines with J gene TRBJ1-5; tentatively, D is TRBD1 (5 bases). Germline CDR1 is MDHEN and CDR2 is SYDVKM. The CDR3 is made up of 18 amino acids. V lost 3 bases and J 1 base, leaving 19 bases between the germline ends. The DNA for the CDR3 is TGTGCCAGCAGTTTTTGGGCGGCGGGGCAGATGAGCAATCAGCCCCAGCATTTT. Translation: CASSFWAAGQMSNQPQHF.

This clonotype turned up a few times. The rearrangement links TRBV27 to TRBJ2-5; 7 bases fit TRBD1. The CDR3 has 15 residues. After removal of 5 bases from V and 3 bases from J, the junction contained 9 bases not matched to a gene. Germline CDR1 MNHEY, CDR2 SMNVEV (reference sequence). The CDR3 loop is CASSPLGQLKETQYF. For the CDR3, the DNA is TGTGCCAGCAGTCCCCTGGGACAGTTGAAAGAGACCCAGTACTTC.

This clonotype was seen ten or more times. CDR3 residues: CASMRRLGLDQETQYF. The CDR3 DNA sequence: TGTGCCAGCATGAGGCGGTTGGGACTGGATCAAGAGACCCAGTACTTC. The chain links TRBV28 to TRBJ2-5; tentatively, D is TRBD2 (6 bases). CDR1 and CDR2 (germline): MDHEN, SYDVKM. The V end was cut by 7 bases, the J end by 2 bases, with 20 bases between. The CDR3 contains 16 residues. Based on the CDR3 plus reference TRBV28 and TRBJ2-5, the full variable domain is DVKVTQSSRYLVKRTGEKVFLECVQDMDHENMFWYRQDPGLGLRLIYFSYDVKMKEKGDIPEGYSVSREKKERFSLILESASTNQTSMYLCASMRRLGLDQETQYFGPGTRLLVL.

This clonotype was seen at least ten times. The J gene is TRBJ1-4, the V gene TRBV11-2; maybe TRBD1 (5 bases). The CDR3 contains 13 residues. Germline lookup yields CDR1 SGHAT and CDR2 FQNNGV. The V gene lost 3 bases and the J gene lost 6 bases, with 8 bases spanning the gap. This CDR3 reads CASSFPGDEKLFF. The CDR3, as DNA: TGTGCCAGCAGCTTTCCGGGGGATGAAAAACTGTTTTTT.

This clonotype has a handful of counts. This chain joins TRBV19 and TRBJ2-5; TRBD2 agrees at 9 bases. Germline V lookup: CDR1 LNHDA, CDR2 SQIVND (reference sequence). V was clipped by 10 bases and J by 5 bases; unmatched bases: 8. The CDR3 loop spans 13 amino acids. This chain's CDR3 is CATSRGGGETQYF. CDR3 nucleotides: TGTGCCACCTCGCGGGGGGGCGGCGAGACCCAGTACTTC.

The chain combines TRBV29-1 with TRBJ2-7; 7 bases align to TRBD2. J gave up 9 bases and V 2 bases, and 16 bases lay outside the gene matches. The CDR3 runs to 15 residues. CDR1 and CDR2 (germline): SQVTM, ANQGSEA. The CDR3 sequence is CSVELPTSGTLGQYF. DNA of the CDR3: TGCAGCGTTGAATTACCCACCAGCGGGACCCTCGGGCAGTACTTC.

This clonotype came up many times. The chain links TRBV25-1 to TRBJ2-7; 12 nucleotides line up with TRBD2. The V gene end was trimmed by 3 bases and the J gene end by 3 bases; junction bases not matched to a gene: 9. The CDR3 extends over 17 amino acids. The V gene's germline CDR1 is MGHDK and CDR2 SYGVNS. The CDR3 coding sequence is TGTGCCAGCAGTGATACCCAACTAGCGGGAGGCCTCTACGAGCAGTACTTC. Protein product: CASSDTQLAGGLYEQYF.

This clonotype was observed at least ten times. The chain employs TRBV7-8 and TRBJ2-5; no reliable D call. Germline values: CDR1 SGHVS, CDR2 FQNEAQ. V dropped 5 bases and J dropped 2 bases, with 15 bases sitting between them. The CDR3 totals 15 residues. The CDR3 loop is CASSPGWVRQETQYF. DNA for the CDR3: TGTGCCAGCAGCCCGGGTTGGGTCAGACAAGAGACCCAGTACTTC.

The genes are TRBV9 and TRBJ2-1; 8 bases match TRBD2. The CDR3 spans 17 residues. V lost 1 base to trimming and J lost 4 bases; unmatched junction nucleotides: 10. In germline, CDR1 is SGDLS, CDR2 YYNGEE. CDR3: CASSVLEGRGVYNEQFF. The CDR3 bases are TGTGCCAGCAGCGTATTGGAGGGGCGGGGGGTTTACAATGAGCAGTTCTTC.